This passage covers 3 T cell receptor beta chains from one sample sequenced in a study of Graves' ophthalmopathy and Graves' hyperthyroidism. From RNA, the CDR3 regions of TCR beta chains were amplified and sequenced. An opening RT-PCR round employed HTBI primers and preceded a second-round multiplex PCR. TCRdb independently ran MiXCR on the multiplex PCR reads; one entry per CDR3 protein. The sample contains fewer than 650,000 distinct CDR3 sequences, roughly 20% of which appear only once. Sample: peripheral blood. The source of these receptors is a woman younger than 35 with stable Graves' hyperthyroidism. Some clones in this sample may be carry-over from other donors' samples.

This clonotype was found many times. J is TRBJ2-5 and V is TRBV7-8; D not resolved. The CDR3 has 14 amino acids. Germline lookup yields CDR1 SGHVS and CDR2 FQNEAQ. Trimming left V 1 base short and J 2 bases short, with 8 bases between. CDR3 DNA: TGTGCCAGCAGCTTAGGGGTGATGCAAGAGACCCAGTACTTC. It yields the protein CASSLGVMQETQYF.

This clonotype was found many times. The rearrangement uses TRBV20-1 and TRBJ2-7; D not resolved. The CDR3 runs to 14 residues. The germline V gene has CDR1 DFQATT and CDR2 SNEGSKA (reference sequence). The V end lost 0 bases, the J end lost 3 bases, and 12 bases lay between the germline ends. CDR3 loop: CSARDDKVDYEQYF. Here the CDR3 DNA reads TGCAGTGCTAGAGATGATAAGGTAGACTACGAGCAGTACTTC.

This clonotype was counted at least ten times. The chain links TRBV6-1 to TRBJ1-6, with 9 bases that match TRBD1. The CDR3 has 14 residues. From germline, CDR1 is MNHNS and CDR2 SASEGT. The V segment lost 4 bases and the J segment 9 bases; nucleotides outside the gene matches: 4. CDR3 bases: TGTGCCAGCAGTGGCCGGGACAGGGTTTCACCCCTCCACTTT. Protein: CASSGRDRVSPLHF.